The next 3 T cell receptor beta chains were all read from a single sample in a study of blood T cell repertoires in COVID-19. The assay was immunoSEQ multiplex PCR, and TCRdb's table has in-frame clones only and misses some. This table has roughly 80,000 clones, more than 75% appearing once. Sequences were obtained from peripheral blood. All receptors come from a woman in her 70s with acute or convalescent COVID-19.

The J gene is TRBJ1-1, the V gene TRBV19; D gene uncertain. The CDR3 length is 11 residues. Germline CDR1 reads LNHDA; CDR2 reads SQIVND (reference sequence). V lost 5 bases and J lost 5, with 6 bases in between. The CDR3 nucleotides read TGTGCCAGTAGTCGGGGAACTGAAGCTTTCTTT. This gives the protein CASSRGTEAFF.

This clone came up a few times. V and J are TRBV6-6 and TRBJ2-3; no clear D. Trimming stripped 6 bases from V and 0 bases from J, with 4 bases between. The germline V gene encodes CDR1 MNHNY and CDR2 SVGAGI (reference sequence). This CDR3 is 12 amino acids long. The CDR3 loop is CASRSSTDTQYF. CDR3 coding DNA: TGTGCCAGCAGATCTAGCACAGATACGCAGTATTTT.

The sample holds a few counts of this clone. This chain uses TRBV18 with TRBJ2-3; D is ambiguous. This CDR3 is built from 12 residues. Per germline, CDR1 KGHSH and CDR2 LQKENI. With 9 bases removed from V and 0 bases from J, the gap between germline ends came to 7 bases. CDR3 nucleotide sequence: TGTGCCAGTTCCCCTAGCACAGATACGCAGTATTTT. Translating it yields CASSPSTDTQYF.